Presented here are 15 T cell receptor beta chains from one specimen sequenced in a study of T cells in Graves' hyperthyroidism and ophthalmopathy. The investigators amplified TCR beta CDR3 regions from RNA transcripts. HTBI primers were used for first-round RT-PCR of the TCR CDR3. One entry per CDR3 protein, called by TCRdb with MiXCR from the multiplex PCR reads. The table shows 210,000 or so distinct CDR3 sequences, with about 15% occurring only once. The sequencing input was blood. These receptors came from a man aged 45-60 years with Graves' hyperthyroidism.

In its sample, this clonotype was seen a few times. The V and J genes are TRBV27 and TRBJ1-1; no reliable D call. Germline V gene data show CDR1 as MNHEY and CDR2 as SMNVEV (reference sequence). V lost 2 bases and J lost 5, with 15 bases in between. There are 15 residues in the CDR3. CDR3 nucleotide sequence: TGTGCCAGCAGTTTAACCGGGGATCTTATGACTGAAGCTTTCTTT. Translation: CASSLTGDLMTEAFF.

This clonotype was recorded many times. This sequence joins TRBV2 and TRBJ2-3; D unclear. The V end was cut by 1 base, the J end by 4 bases, with 6 bases between. This CDR3 has 13 amino acids. Germline CDR1 is SNHLY and CDR2 is FYNNEI. CDR3 protein: CASSEDGPDTQYF. The CDR3 nucleotides read TGTGCCAGCAGTGAAGATGGGCCAGATACGCAGTATTTT.

This clonotype was observed a few times. The chain carries TRBV20-1 and TRBJ1-2; the D is unclear. CDR1 and CDR2 (germline): DFQATT, SNEGSKA (reference sequence). Trimming took off 1 base at V and 1 base at J, with 10 bases between the two ends. The CDR3 is made up of 14 amino acids. The CDR3 is CSARAPGFNYGYTF. CDR3 bases: TGCAGTGCTAGAGCCCCGGGGTTTAACTATGGCTACACCTTC.

Ten or more counts support this clonotype. The chain recombines TRBV11-2 with TRBJ1-3; 8 nucleotides match TRBD1. The CDR3 contains 20 residues. J gave up 0 bases and V 2 bases, and 15 bases lay outside the gene matches. Germline V gene sequence: CDR1 SGHAT, CDR2 FQNNGV. CDR3 sequence (DNA): TGTGCCAGCAGCTTATCCAGACCGGGCAGGGGGCGACGCTCTGGAAACACCATATATTTT. Translating gives CASSLSRPGRGRRSGNTIYF.

In regard to this clonotype: A much larger clone sits a single nucleotide away, making a read error possible. V is TRBV20-1 and J is TRBJ2-1; TRBD2 matches 9 bases. The J call may be faulty, since TRBJ2-7 better matches the DNA end. The CDR3 totals 16 residues. Germline values: CDR1 DFQATT, CDR2 SNEGSKA (reference sequence). The CDR3 loop reads CSARTRGGRDYNEQYF. CDR3 coding DNA: TGCAGTGCTAGGACGAGGGGCGGGAGGGACTACAATGAGCAGTACTTC.

The chain recombines TRBV11-2 with TRBJ2-5, with TRBD2 matching 9 bases. The V gene's germline CDR1 is SGHAT and CDR2 FQNNGV. The ends lost 3 bases at V and 5 bases at J; junction bases unmatched: 4. This CDR3 has 14 amino acids. CDR3 region: CASSFTSGWETQYF. CDR3 bases: TGTGCCAGCAGCTTTACTAGCGGGTGGGAGACCCAGTACTTC.

This clonotype was counted at least ten times. The chain joins TRBV20-1 to TRBJ2-1; weak D call: TRBD2 (5 bases). The CDR3 length is 14 residues. CDR1 and CDR2 from the germline V gene are DFQATT and SNEGSKA (reference sequence). The V gene lost 3 bases and the J gene lost 11 bases, with 20 bases spanning the gap. The CDR3 spells CSASRPPVLAQQFF. The CDR3 DNA reads as TGCAGTGCTAGCCGTCCGCCCGTCCTAGCCCAGCAGTTCTTC.

This clonotype was seen more than once but under ten times. The chain has TRBV7-9 and TRBJ2-3; tentative D call: TRBD2 (6 bases). Germline CDR1 and CDR2: SEHNR and FQNEAQ (reference sequence). The CDR3 totals 13 residues. V shed 5 bases and J shed 8 bases, with 14 bases lying between them. The CDR3 nucleotides read TGTGCCAGCAGCCTGGGACTCGTGGTTACGCAGTATTTT. It is translated as CASSLGLVVTQYF. Variable domain in full (rest from reference TRBV7-9 and TRBJ2-3): DTGVSQNPRHKITKRGQNVTFRCDPISEHNRLYWYRQTLGQGPEFLTYFQNEAQLEKSRLLSDRFSAERPKGSFSTLEIQRTEQGDSAMYLCASSLGLVVTQYFGPGTRLTVL.

The gene calls are TRBV5-4 and TRBJ2-1, with a tentative D call TRBD2 (5 bases). Looked up from germline, CDR1 is SGHNT and CDR2 is YYREEE (reference sequence). The V end lost 4 bases, the J end lost 5 bases, and 10 bases lay between the germline ends. The CDR3 totals 13 residues. The CDR3 sequence: CASSRDYDNEQFF. The DNA for the CDR3 is TGTGCCAGCAGCAGAGACTACGACAATGAGCAGTTCTTC. The whole variable domain, filled in from reference TRBV5-4 and TRBJ2-1, reads ETGVTQSPTHLIKTRGQQVTLRCSSQSGHNTVSWYQQALGQGPQFIFQYYREEENGRGNFPPRFSGLQFPNYSSELNVNALELDDSALYLCASSRDYDNEQFFGPGTRLTVL.

The V gene is TRBV6-4, the J gene TRBJ1-2; possible D gene TRBD1, 6 bases. Germline CDR1 is MRHNA and CDR2 is SNTAGT. The CDR3 length is 14 residues. V lost 3 bases and J 2 bases, leaving 10 bases between the germline ends. This CDR3 is CASSETGENYGYTF. CDR3 DNA sequence: TGTGCCAGCAGTGAGACAGGAGAAAACTATGGCTACACCTTC.

This clonotype was recorded many times. The CDR3 coding sequence is TGTGCCAGCAGCCAACACGGGAAGAATCAGCCCCAGCATTTT. Encoded protein: CASSQHGKNQPQHF. The gene calls are TRBV3-1 and TRBJ1-5; D is ambiguous. CDR1 is LGHDT and CDR2 is YNNKEL in the germline V gene (reference sequence). This CDR3 spans 14 amino acids. V was trimmed by 2 bases and J by 4 bases, leaving 9 bases between them.

The chain recombines TRBV11-2 with TRBJ1-6, with 8 bases matching TRBD1. The CDR3 is 19 residues long. Germline V gene data show CDR1 as SGHAT and CDR2 as FQNNGV. The trim removed 1 base at V and 5 bases at J, leaving 13 bases unmatched. DNA of the CDR3: TGTGCCAGCAGCTTAGTCTGGTCTGCAGGGGGCGACGATAATTCACCCCTCCACTTT. Encoded protein: CASSLVWSAGGDDNSPLHF.

The chain recombines TRBV5-1 with TRBJ2-2, with TRBD1 identical over 7 bases. CDR3 length equals 14 residues. Germline loops: CDR1 SGHRS, CDR2 YFSETQ. V dropped 6 bases and J dropped 6; count of bases not matched to a gene: 8. The CDR3 DNA follows: TGCGCCAGCAACGAGAAACAGGGGCCCGGGGAGCTGTTTTTT. Translated: CASNEKQGPGELFF. Drawing the rest from reference TRBV5-1 and TRBJ2-2, the complete variable domain is KAGVTQTPRYLIKTRGQQVTLSCSPISGHRSVSWYQQTPGQGLQFLFEYFSETQRNKGNFPGRFSGRQFSNSRSEMNVSTLELGDSALYLCASNEKQGPGELFFGEGSRLTVL.

The V call is TRBV5-1, the J call TRBJ2-7; 8 bases map to TRBD2. V lost 0 bases and J lost 0; bases outside the gene matches: 8. The germline gives CDR1 SGHRS, CDR2 YFSETQ. This CDR3 is built from 17 residues. The CDR3 here is CASSLARLSGSSYEQYF. In DNA form, the CDR3 reads TGCGCCAGCAGCTTGGCCCGGTTGAGCGGGAGCTCCTACGAGCAGTACTTC.

In its sample, this clonotype was seen many times. This chain links TRBV11-2 with TRBJ2-7; D is uncertain. V lost 0 bases and J 3 bases, leaving 9 bases between the germline ends. This CDR3 has 14 residues. Germline V gene lookup returns CDR1 SGHAT and CDR2 FQNNGV. CDR3 in amino acids: CASSLEEQLYEQYF. The CDR3 DNA reads as TGTGCCAGCAGCTTAGAAGAACAACTCTACGAGCAGTACTTC. The full variable domain, with the rest looked up from reference TRBV11-2 and TRBJ2-7, is EAGVAQSPRYKIIEKRQSVAFWCNPISGHATLYWYQQILGQGPKLLIQFQNNGVVDDSQLPKDRFSAERLKGVDSTLKIQPAKLEDSAVYLCASSLEEQLYEQYFGPGTRLTVT.